The present entry profiles one T cell receptor beta chain with its context. This specimen comes from a study of blood T cell repertoires in COVID-19. Study summary: Samples representing acute and convalescent COVID-19 were sourced from the United States, Italy and Spain. The cDNA or gDNA used as material had been derived from T cells, B-cell-depleted T cells, or PBMCs.

Sequencing was performed with immunoSEQ multiplex PCR; in TCRdb, only in-frame clones are kept and a portion is missing. The sample holds about 45,000 clones, 90% seen once. Germline V gene data show CDR1 as MNHEY and CDR2 as SMNVEV (reference sequence). The CDR3 has 13 amino acids. V was cut by 8 bases and J by 5 bases, with 10 bases left in between. Sequencing used peripheral blood. The TCR sequence derives from a human donor in a cohort sampled during active COVID-19. This chain joins TRBV27 and TRBJ1-6, with unresolved D. CDR3 in DNA: TGTGCCAGCGCGAGGTCCCATAATTCACCCCTCCACTTT. This codes for CASARSHNSPLHF.